A selection of T cell receptor beta chains follows, all from one sample in a study of T cells in Graves' hyperthyroidism and ophthalmopathy. TCRdb recomputed calls from the multiplex PCR reads with MiXCR, one row per CDR3 protein. The sample contains roughly 530,000 distinct CDR3 sequences, 15% to 20% of which appear only once. The material sequenced was blood. These receptor sequences come from a young woman with Graves' ophthalmopathy. The CDR3 runs from the conserved cysteine through the conserved F or W. The D gene is left open where the match is weak. Where a row states a size, it is once, few, many or the class of an expanded clone; other rows omit it.

clone_size	v_call	j_call	d_call	cdr3_nt	cdr3_aa
few	TRBV18	TRBJ2-5	-	TGTGCCAGCTCACCATGGACTAAAGAGACCCAGTACTTC	CASSPWTKETQYF
-	TRBV14	TRBJ2-2	-	TGTGCCAGCAGCCAAGAAGGCGCAGGGACCGGGGAGCTGTTTTTT	CASSQEGAGTGELFF
many	TRBV7-8	TRBJ2-1	TRBD2	TGTGCCAGCAGCGAGGATGTCCGGGGGGGGGAGCAGTTCTTC	CASSEDVRGGEQFF
many	TRBV12-3/TRBV12-4	TRBJ2-7	TRBD2	TGTGCCAGCAGACATAGCGGGAGGAACTACGAGCAGTACTTC	CASRHSGRNYEQYF
-	TRBV29-1	TRBJ1-4	TRBD1	TGCAGCGTTGAAGATCCTACAGGGGAAGACGGATATGAAAAACTGTTTTTT	CSVEDPTGEDGYEKLFF
many	TRBV7-9	TRBJ2-7	-	TGTGCCAGCAGGAAGGGTCCCTACGAGCAGTACTTC	CASRKGPYEQYF
few	TRBV5-1	TRBJ1-2	TRBD1	TGCGCCAGCAGCTTGTCGGGACAGGGGTCTCCTTACTATGGCTACACCTTC	CASSLSGQGSPYYGYTF
-	TRBV20-1	TRBJ2-7	TRBD1	TGCAGTGCCGTAGACAGGGGGGCGTACGAGCAGTACTTC	CSAVDRGAYEQYF
many	TRBV28	TRBJ2-3	TRBD2	TGTGCCAGCAGTCCCTTCACTAGCGGGGGGGCCATAGATACGCAGTATTTT	CASSPFTSGGAIDTQYF
-	TRBV20-1	TRBJ2-5	TRBD2	TGCAGTGCTTTGGGGGGGTACGTTCTTGGGACCCAGTACTTC	CSALGGYVLGTQYF
-	TRBV7-8	TRBJ1-6	-	TGTGCCAGCAGCACCACCACTCGGGGGAGCGGGCCACCCCTCCACTTT	CASSTTTRGSGPPLHF
-	TRBV9	TRBJ2-6	TRBD1	TGTGCCAGCAGCGGACGGACAGGCTCCAACGTCCTGACTTTC	CASSGRTGSNVLTF
-	TRBV29-1	TRBJ1-1	TRBD1	TGCAGCGCCCCGGACAGGGGTGAAGCTTTCTTT	CSAPDRGEAFF
many	TRBV3-1	TRBJ2-3	-	TGTGCCAGCAGCCAAGAGGCGGCACCCACCAATACGCAGTATTTT	CASSQEAAPTNTQYF
-	TRBV6-1	TRBJ1-6	-	TGTGCCAGCAGTACCGGGCAAGAGAATTCACCCCTCCACTTT	CASSTGQENSPLHF
many	TRBV7-9	TRBJ2-3	TRBD2	TGTGCCAGCAGCCCCGTTAGCGGGGGGGCCGTGGGCACAGATACGCAGTATTTT	CASSPVSGGAVGTDTQYF
-	TRBV7-8	TRBJ1-5	-	TGTGCCAGCAGCCCTTTCGGGACGGATAATCAGCCCCAGCATTTT	CASSPFGTDNQPQHF
-	TRBV28	TRBJ1-5	-	TGTGCCAGCAGCCGCCTACCCCCCCCTAGCAATCAGCCCCAGCATTTT	CASSRLPPPSNQPQHF
few	TRBV27	TRBJ1-1	-	TGTGCCAGCAGTTTAAGTCAGAATTTGAACACTGAAGCTTTCTTT	CASSLSQNLNTEAFF
-	TRBV28	TRBJ2-7	-	TGTGCCAGCAAAGAGACAGTGACCTACGAGCAGTACTTC	CASKETVTYEQYF
few	TRBV7-6	TRBJ1-2	-	TGTGCCAGCAGCTTAGAGCCGGACTATGGCTACACCTTC	CASSLEPDYGYTF
few	TRBV30	TRBJ2-1	-	TGTGCCTGGAGTGTAGGTTTCCTGGGGCACAATGAGCAGTTCTTC	CAWSVGFLGHNEQFF
-	TRBV6-1	TRBJ1-2	TRBD1	TGTGCCAGCAGCCCGGACAGGGTGAGCGGTGGCTACACCTTC	CASSPDRVSGGYTF
many	TRBV10-3	TRBJ2-2	TRBD1	TGTGCCACCTCCGGGCTATACTCCGGGACAGAAATTACCGGGGAGCTGTTTTTT	CATSGLYSGTEITGELFF
few	TRBV6-2/TRBV6-3	TRBJ1-5	-	TGTGCCAGCACCCGGGGCAGTTATAGCAATCAGCCCCAGCATTTT	CASTRGSYSNQPQHF
few	TRBV15	TRBJ2-2	-	TGTGCCACCAGCAGGGGACGGTTCACCGGGGAGCTGTTTTTT	CATSRGRFTGELFF
many	TRBV20-1	TRBJ2-1	-	TGCAGTGCTGACCCCCTCGGAGGAGCCTACAATGAGCAGTTCTTC	CSADPLGGAYNEQFF
-	TRBV7-9	TRBJ2-5	TRBD1	TGTGCCAGCAGCGCCCCGGGACAGGACGAGACCCAGTACTTC	CASSAPGQDETQYF
many	TRBV6-6	TRBJ2-5	TRBD1	TGTGCCAGCAGTTACGGGACAGGTGTTGTTGAGACCCAGTACTTC	CASSYGTGVVETQYF
many	TRBV24-1	TRBJ1-1	-	TGTGCCACCAGGCAGGGGCAGAACACTGAAGCTTTCTTT	CATRQGQNTEAFF
-	TRBV4-2	TRBJ2-1	TRBD1	TGTGCCAGCAGGCTAACCGGGACAGGGGCGGTCAATGAGCAGTTCTTC	CASRLTGTGAVNEQFF
many	TRBV11-2	TRBJ2-3	-	TGTGCCAGCAGCGGTTACGGGACTCTTAGCACAGATACGCAGTATTTT	CASSGYGTLSTDTQYF
-	TRBV6-1	TRBJ1-1	-	TGTGCCAGCAATATGAACAGCTTGAACACTGAAGCTTTCTTT	CASNMNSLNTEAFF
-	TRBV20-1	TRBJ2-1	-	TGCAGTGCTGTATACAATGAGCAGTTCTTC	CSAVYNEQFF
many	TRBV7-3	TRBJ2-1	TRBD2	TGTGCCAGCAGCTTAACGCGGGGGGGCTACAATGAGCAGTTCTTC	CASSLTRGGYNEQFF